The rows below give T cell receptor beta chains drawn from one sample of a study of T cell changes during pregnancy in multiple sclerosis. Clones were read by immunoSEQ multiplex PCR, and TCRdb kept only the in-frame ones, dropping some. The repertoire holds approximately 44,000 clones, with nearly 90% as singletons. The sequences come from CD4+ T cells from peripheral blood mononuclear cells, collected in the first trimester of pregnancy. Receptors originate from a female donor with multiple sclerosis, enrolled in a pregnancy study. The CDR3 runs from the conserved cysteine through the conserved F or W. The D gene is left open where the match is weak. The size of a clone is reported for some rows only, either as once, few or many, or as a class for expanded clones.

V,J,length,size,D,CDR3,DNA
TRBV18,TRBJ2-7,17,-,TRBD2,CASSPPSSSGTSYEQYF,TGTGCCAGCTCACCACCTTCCTCCTCTGGGACTAGCTACGAGCAGTACTTC
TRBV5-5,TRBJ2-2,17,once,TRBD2,CASSPGGLAGVVGELFF,TGTGCCAGCAGCCCCGGTGGTTTAGCGGGAGTGGTCGGGGAGCTGTTTTTT
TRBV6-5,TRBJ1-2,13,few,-,CASSPTGNYGYTF,TGTGCCAGCAGTCCAACAGGGAACTATGGCTACACCTTC
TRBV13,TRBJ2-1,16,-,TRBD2,CASSLIRAGKVNEQFF,TGTGCCAGCAGCTTAATCAGAGCGGGAAAAGTCAATGAGCAGTTCTTC
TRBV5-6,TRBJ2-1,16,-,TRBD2,CASSLFVLAGGNEQFF,TGTGCCAGCAGCTTGTTCGTACTAGCGGGAGGGAATGAGCAGTTCTTC
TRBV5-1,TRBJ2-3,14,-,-,CASTLGDSTDTQYF,TGCGCCAGCACCCTGGGGGACTCCACAGATACGCAGTATTTT
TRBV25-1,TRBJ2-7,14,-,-,CASSEWDTLQEQYF,TGTGCCAGCAGTGAATGGGACACGTTACAGGAGCAGTACTTC
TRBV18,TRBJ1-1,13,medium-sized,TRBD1,CASLRDSYTEAFF,TGTGCCAGCTTAAGGGACAGTTACACTGAAGCTTTCTTT
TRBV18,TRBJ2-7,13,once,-,CASSLQSEYEQYF,TGTGCCAGCTCACTCCAGTCGGAGTACGAGCAGTACTTC
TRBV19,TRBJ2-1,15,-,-,CASSIQLGPAYEQFF,TGTGCCAGTAGTATCCAACTAGGACCGGCTTATGAGCAGTTCTTC
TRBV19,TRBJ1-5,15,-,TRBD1,CASSSRGLYNQPQHF,TGTGCCAGTAGTAGCAGGGGGCTCTACAATCAGCCCCAGCATTTT
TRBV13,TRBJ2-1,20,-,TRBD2,CASSLYSRTSGGAGYNEQFF,TGTGCCAGCAGCTTATATAGCCGGACTAGCGGGGGGGCGGGGTACAATGAGCAGTTCTTC
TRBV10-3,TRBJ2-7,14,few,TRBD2,CATCTSGSTYEQYF,TGTGCCACTTGTACTAGCGGGAGTACCTACGAGCAGTACTTC
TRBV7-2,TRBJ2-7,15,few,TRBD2,CASSGSTSGSHEQYF,TGTGCCAGCAGTGGTTCGACTAGCGGGAGTCACGAGCAGTACTTC
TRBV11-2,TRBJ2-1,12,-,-,CASTSNNNEQFF,TGTGCCAGCACCTCGAACAACAATGAGCAGTTCTTC
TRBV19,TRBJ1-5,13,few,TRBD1,CASEDRAGQPQHF,TGTGCCAGCGAAGACAGGGCAGGACAGCCCCAGCATTTT
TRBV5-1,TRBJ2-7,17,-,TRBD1,CASSPGTGLSFSYEQYF,TGCGCCAGCAGCCCCGGGACAGGGTTATCTTTTTCCTACGAGCAGTACTTC
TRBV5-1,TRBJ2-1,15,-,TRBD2,CASSLGGRAGDEQFF,TGCGCCAGCAGCTTGGGCGGGAGGGCCGGCGATGAGCAGTTCTTC
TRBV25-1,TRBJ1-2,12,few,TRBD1,CASRDRNYGYTF,TGTGCCAGCAGGGACAGGAACTATGGCTACACCTTC
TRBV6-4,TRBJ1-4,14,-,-,CASSHRERNEKLFF,TGTGCCAGCTCACACAGGGAACGTAATGAAAAACTGTTTTTT
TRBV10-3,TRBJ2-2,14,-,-,CAIRREGGTGELFF,TGTGCCATCCGGAGGGAGGGGGGCACCGGGGAGCTGTTTTTT
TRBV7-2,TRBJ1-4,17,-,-,CASSVQGSGATNEKLFF,TGTGCCAGCAGCGTTCAGGGGAGTGGGGCAACTAATGAAAAACTGTTTTTT
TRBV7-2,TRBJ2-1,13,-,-,CASSSTGYNEQFF,TGTGCCAGCAGCTCAACTGGCTACAATGAGCAGTTCTTC
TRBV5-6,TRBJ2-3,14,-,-,CASSLGPDRETQYF,TGTGCCAGCAGCTTGGGGCCCGATAGGGAGACGCAGTATTTT
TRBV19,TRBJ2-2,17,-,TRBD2,CASSIVGLAENTGELFF,TGTGCCAGTAGTATAGTCGGACTAGCCGAGAACACCGGGGAGCTGTTTTTT
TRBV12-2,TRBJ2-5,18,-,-,CASRLAGAFARTQETQYF,TGTGCAAGTCGCTTAGCGGGGGCCTTCGCAAGAACCCAAGAGACCCAGTACTTC
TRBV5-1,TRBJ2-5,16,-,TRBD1,CASSWRTGSLLETQYF,TGCGCCAGCAGCTGGAGGACAGGCTCCCTCCTGGAGACCCAGTACTTC
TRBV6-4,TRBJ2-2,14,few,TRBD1,CASSGQGATGELFF,TGTGCCAGCAGCGGACAGGGGGCAACCGGGGAGCTGTTTTTT
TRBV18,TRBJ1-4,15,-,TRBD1,CASSPTTGFLEKLFF,TGTGCCAGCTCACCTACGACAGGGTTTCTCGAAAAACTGTTTTTT
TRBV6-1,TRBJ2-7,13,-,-,CASSAMRAGEQYF,TGTGCCAGCAGTGCAATGCGGGCGGGCGAGCAGTACTTC
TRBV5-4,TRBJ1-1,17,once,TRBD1,CASSPSGTVAMNTEAFF,TGTGCCAGCAGCCCCTCCGGGACAGTAGCCATGAACACTGAAGCTTTCTTT
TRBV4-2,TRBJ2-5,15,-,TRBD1,CASSQPGGYQETQYF,TGTGCCAGCAGCCAACCAGGGGGATACCAAGAGACCCAGTACTTC
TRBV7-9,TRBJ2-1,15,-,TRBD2,CASSLPAGRYNEQFF,TGTGCCAGCAGCTTGCCAGCGGGAAGGTACAATGAGCAGTTCTTC
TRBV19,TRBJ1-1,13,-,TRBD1,CASSHRGRTEAFF,TGTGCCAGTAGCCACAGGGGTCGTACTGAAGCTTTCTTT
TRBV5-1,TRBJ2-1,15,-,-,CASSSRDTVRNEQFF,TGCGCCAGCAGCTCCAGGGACACTGTAAGGAATGAGCAGTTCTTC
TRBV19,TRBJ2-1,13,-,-,CASSMYQGFEQFF,TGTGCCAGTAGTATGTATCAGGGGTTTGAGCAGTTCTTC
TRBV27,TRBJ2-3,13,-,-,CASIGGRGDTQYF,TGTGCCAGCATCGGCGGGCGAGGAGATACGCAGTATTTT
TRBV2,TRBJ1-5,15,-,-,CASSGPGHPNQPQHF,TGTGCCAGCAGTGGACCGGGACACCCGAATCAGCCCCAGCATTTT
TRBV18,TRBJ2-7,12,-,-,CASSPDSVEQYF,TGTGCCAGCTCACCTGACTCTGTCGAGCAGTACTTC
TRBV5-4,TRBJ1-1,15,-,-,CASSLRSGVNTEAFF,TGTGCCAGCAGCTTGCGATCGGGGGTGAACACTGAAGCTTTCTTT
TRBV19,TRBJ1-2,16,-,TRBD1,CASIPKAGTGIFGYTF,TGTGCCAGTATACCGAAGGCCGGGACAGGGATCTTTGGCTACACCTTC
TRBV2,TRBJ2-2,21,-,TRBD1,CASSEAKGAGVRRANTGELFF,TGTGCCAGCAGTGAAGCCAAGGGGGCAGGGGTGCGGCGCGCGAACACCGGGGAGCTGTTTTTT